Below are 24 T cell receptor beta chains sequenced from a single sample in a study of post-analysis software for immune sequencing data. Points from the study as a whole: Patients had higher frequencies than controls of about five TRBV segments, including TRBV5-6, TRBV5-1 and TRBV20-1.

Researchers reported that TCR beta cDNA libraries carried unique molecular identifiers. One entry per CDR3 protein results from TCRdb running MiXCR on the PCR reads. The sample contains 750,000 to 950,000 distinct CDR3 sequences, 53% of which appear only once. No antigen has been assigned to these receptors. Material: blood. Receptors were obtained from a girl aged 10 to 17 with multiple sclerosis.

The chain joins TRBV9 to TRBJ2-3; 10 bases agree with TRBD2. V shed 2 bases and J 4 bases; nucleotides not matched to a gene: 7. Per germline, CDR1 SGDLS and CDR2 YYNGEE. CDR3 length: 16 amino acids. This chain's CDR3 is CASSVEAGGPSDTQYF. CDR3 sequence (DNA): TGTGCCAGCAGCGTCGAAGCGGGAGGGCCTTCAGATACGCAGTATTTT.

This clonotype showed up just a few times. The chain links TRBV9 to TRBJ2-7; weak D call: TRBD2 (6 bases). Germline-derived CDR1 and CDR2 are SGDLS and YYNGEE. Trimming shortened V by 0 bases and J by 6 bases, and 13 bases separated the two germline ends. The CDR3 contains 14 residues. The CDR3 loop reads CASSVGPEGAEQYF. CDR3 DNA: TGTGCCAGCAGCGTAGGGCCGGAGGGAGCCGAGCAGTACTTC.

Only a few counts were recorded for this clonotype. This sequence joins TRBV7-3 and TRBJ2-5, with D perhaps TRBD1 (6 bases). Germline V CDR1 and CDR2: SGHTA, FQGTGA. With 5 bases removed from V and 4 bases from J, the gap between germline ends came to 20 bases. CDR3 length equals 16 residues. The CDR3 coding sequence is TGTGCCAGCAGCCCTACAGGGCCCCCCAGGGCAGAGACCCAGTACTTC. Translation: CASSPTGPPRAETQYF. Full variable domain (missing parts from reference TRBV7-3 and TRBJ2-5): GAGVSQTPSNKVTEKGKYVELRCDPISGHTALYWYRQSLGQGPEFLIYFQGTGAADDSGLPNDRFFAVRPEGSVSTLKIQRTERGDSAVYLCASSPTGPPRAETQYFGPGTRLLVL.

In the case of this clonotype: The junction departs from the called germline gene at one end, perhaps through a read error. The chain joins TRBV27 to TRBJ2-5; 7 bases fit TRBD1. This CDR3 has 15 residues. Germline loops: CDR1 MNHEY, CDR2 SMNVEV (reference sequence). This chain's CDR3 is CASSFRGQIQETQHF. In nucleotides, the CDR3 is TGTGCCAGCAGTTTCCGGGGACAGATCCAAGAGACCCAGCACTTC.

V and J are TRBV5-1 and TRBJ2-1, with D possibly matching TRBD1 (5 bases). With 4 bases removed from V and 6 bases from J, the gap between germline ends came to 17 bases. The V gene's germline CDR1 is SGHRS and CDR2 YFSETQ. The CDR3 contains 15 residues. CDR3 nucleotide sequence: TGCGCCAGCAGCCCGGACACTCCAGAATTCAATGAGCAGTTCTTC. Translating gives CASSPDTPEFNEQFF. The whole variable domain, remainder taken from reference TRBV5-1 and TRBJ2-1, is KAGVTQTPRYLIKTRGQQVTLSCSPISGHRSVSWYQQTPGQGLQFLFEYFSETQRNKGNFPGRFSGRQFSNSRSEMNVSTLELGDSALYLCASSPDTPEFNEQFFGPGTRLTVL.

V gene TRBV7-6 combines with J gene TRBJ1-2; D gene unclear. Germline V CDR1 and CDR2: SGHVS, FNYEAQ. Trimming removed 4 bases at V and 6 bases at J, with 12 bases between. This CDR3 contains 13 residues. The CDR3 nucleotides are TGTGCCAGCAGCTCGTCGGGCCTGGATGGCTACACCTTC. Residues: CASSSSGLDGYTF.

This clonotype was seen a single time. The chain has TRBV7-2 and TRBJ1-4; D perhaps matches TRBD1 (5 bases). The germline V gene encodes CDR1 SGHTA and CDR2 FQGNSA. The V end was cut by 1 base, the J end by 7 bases, with 19 bases between. The CDR3 covers 17 residues. CDR3 in DNA: TGTGCCAGCAGCTTAGACCCACAGGAGACGGGTACTGAAAAACTGTTTTTT. Its protein product is CASSLDPQETGTEKLFF. The full variable domain, its missing parts supplied by reference TRBV7-2 and TRBJ1-4, is GAGVSQSPSNKVTEKGKDVELRCDPISGHTALYWYRQSLGQGLEFLIYFQGNSAPDKSGLPSDRFSAERTGGSVSTLTIQRTQQEDSAVYLCASSLDPQETGTEKLFFGSGTQLSVL.

The chain is built from TRBV6-5 and TRBJ2-7; D is unclear. CDR3 size: 15 residues. Germline V gives CDR1 MNHEY, CDR2 SVGAGI. V was trimmed by 4 bases and J by 2 bases, leaving 15 bases between them. CDR3: CASSLPRDGTYEQYF. DNA for the CDR3: TGTGCCAGCAGTTTGCCCCGAGACGGTACCTACGAGCAGTACTTC.

The V call is TRBV29-1, the J call TRBJ2-7; D might be TRBD2 (5 bases). The germline V and J ends were trimmed by 7 bases and 2 bases, with 15 bases remaining between them. Germline CDR1 reads SQVTM; CDR2 reads ANQGSEA. The CDR3 totals 13 residues. CDR3 amino acids: CSAQGSGTYEQYF. In DNA, the CDR3 is TGCAGCGCCCAAGGGAGCGGCACCTACGAGCAGTACTTC.

In this sample, this clonotype turned up a few times. The genes are TRBV25-1 and TRBJ2-4; D is unresolved. Gene TRBJ2-7 matches the end of the DNA better, so the J call may be wrong. Germline V gene sequence: CDR1 MGHDK, CDR2 SYGVNS. This CDR3 spans 11 amino acids. CDR3 nucleotide sequence: TGTGCCAGCAGTGATTTCTCCGAGCAGTACTTC. Protein sequence: CASSDFSEQYF.

This sequence joins TRBV5-1 and TRBJ1-1; maybe TRBD1 (5 bases). CDR3 size: 17 residues. Germline CDR1 SGHRS, CDR2 YFSETQ. Trimming took 0 bases from V and 4 from J, leaving 19 bases between them. CDR3 loop: CASSLAGLNIGGTEAFF. The CDR3 DNA sequence: TGCGCCAGCAGCTTGGCTGGCTTAAACATCGGGGGCACTGAAGCTTTCTTT.

V is TRBV20-1 and J is TRBJ2-3; 11 bases match TRBD2. With V trimmed by 3 bases and J by 2 bases, 4 bases remained unmatched. Germline assignment: CDR1 DFQATT and CDR2 SNEGSKA (reference sequence). The CDR3 loop spans 15 amino acids. CDR3 in amino acids: CSASVLAGDTDTQYF. The CDR3 bases are TGCAGTGCTAGCGTACTAGCGGGGGACACAGATACGCAGTATTTT.

This sequence joins TRBV4-1 and TRBJ2-1; maybe TRBD2 (6 bases). V gave up 5 bases and J gave up 12 bases, with 11 bases separating them. CDR1 and CDR2 (germline): MGHRA, YSYEKL. This CDR3 contains 11 residues. DNA of the CDR3: TGCGCCAGCAGCTTCGAGCGGGCGCAGTTCTTC. It specifies CASSFERAQFF.

This clonotype occurred a few times. The chain recombines TRBV6-2 or TRBV6-3 with TRBJ2-7, with 11 bases identical to TRBD1. Trimming cost V 4 bases and J 2 bases; bases outside gene matches: 13. The CDR3 covers 18 residues. CDR1 MNHEY and CDR2 SVGEGT come from the germline V gene. Written as DNA, the CDR3 is TGTGCCAGCAGTTTCACGATGGGGTCGGGACAGGGGGCCTACGAGCAGTACTTC. Amino acids: CASSFTMGSGQGAYEQYF.

This clonotype was counted ten times or more. The chain has TRBV12-3 or TRBV12-4 and TRBJ2-7; no clear D gene. Trimming cost V 6 bases and J 0 bases, with 12 bases left between them. The CDR3 runs to 14 residues. The CDR3 reads CASSSGRSSYEQYF. The CDR3 nucleotides are TGTGCCAGCAGCTCCGGACGCAGCTCCTACGAGCAGTACTTC.

This clonotype was seen a single time. The rearrangement links TRBV29-1 to TRBJ2-7, with D tentatively TRBD2 (5 bases). CDR3 length equals 11 residues. V lost 4 bases and J lost 6, with 10 bases in between. From germline, CDR1 is SQVTM and CDR2 ANQGSEA. In DNA, the CDR3 is TGCAGCGTTGCTGGGAGCGGCGAGCAGTACTTC. Its translation is CSVAGSGEQYF.

This chain joins TRBV29-1 and TRBJ1-1; D gene unclear. Trimming removed 6 bases at V and 1 base at J, with 33 bases between. The CDR3 runs 20 residues. Germline CDR1 is SQVTM and CDR2 is ANQGSEA. The CDR3 spells CSVRKGLGSPDPLSNTEAFF. Here the CDR3 DNA reads TGCAGCGTCCGAAAGGGATTGGGCAGTCCTGACCCTTTGTCGAACACTGAAGCTTTCTTT.

The rearrangement links TRBV18 to TRBJ2-1; D unclear. The germline V gene has CDR1 KGHSH and CDR2 LQKENI. The CDR3 runs 13 residues. Trimming took 1 base from V and 7 from J, leaving 8 bases between them. The CDR3 nucleotides read TGTGCCAGCTCACCACGGAGTTTAAATGAGCAGTTCTTC. This gives the protein CASSPRSLNEQFF.

This clonotype has more than one count but fewer than ten. The rearrangement joins TRBV12-3 or TRBV12-4 to TRBJ2-3; D is ambiguous. The length of the CDR3 is 13 residues. Trimming removed 3 bases from V and 5 bases from J, with 9 bases in between. In DNA, the CDR3 is TGTGCCAGCAGTTTTCCAGGTGGAGATACGCAGTATTTT. It specifies CASSFPGGDTQYF.

The CDR3 spells CASSPRDRGDKNIQYF. CDR3 nucleotide sequence: TGTGCCAGCTCACCACGAGACCGGGGGGATAAAAACATTCAGTACTTC. V usage is TRBV18 and J usage is TRBJ2-4; the match to TRBD2 covers 7 bases. This CDR3 spans 16 amino acids. CDR1 is KGHSH, CDR2 LQKENI, per germline. Trimming removed 1 base from V and 4 bases from J; junction bases left unmatched: 7.

The chain has TRBV10-3 and TRBJ1-5; 7 positions agree with TRBD1. Germline loops: CDR1 ENHRY, CDR2 SYGVKD. The CDR3 spans 13 residues. The J segment lost 7 bases and the V segment lost 10 bases, leaving 10 bases of the junction unmatched. The CDR3 DNA follows: TGTGCCAGCAAGGGGGCTCCCAGACAGCCCCAGCATTTT. Its protein is CASKGAPRQPQHF.

There are a few counts of this clonotype. The CDR3 DNA follows: TGTGCCAGTAGTATTCTAGCGGGAGGTTCCACAGATACGCAGTATTTT. Translated: CASSILAGGSTDTQYF. This chain links TRBV19 with TRBJ2-3, with 11 bases aligning to TRBD2. V shed 3 bases and J 2 bases; nucleotides not matched to a gene: 4. Germline V CDR1 and CDR2: LNHDA, SQIVND (reference sequence). This CDR3 comprises 16 residues. Full variable domain (remainder filled in from reference TRBV19 and TRBJ2-3): DGGITQSPKYLFRKEGQNVTLSCEQNLNHDAMYWYRQDPGQGLRLIYYSQIVNDFQKGDIAEGYSVSREKKESFPLTVTSAQKNPTAFYLCASSILAGGSTDTQYFGPGTRLTVL.

This rearrangement joins TRBV7-2 to TRBJ2-7, with D possibly TRBD1 on 5 matching bases. CDR1 and CDR2 (germline): SGHTA, FQGNSA. Trimming shortened V by 6 bases and J by 4 bases, and 19 bases separated the two germline ends. The CDR3 totals 15 residues. Here the CDR3 DNA reads TGTGCCAGCAGGCTGGGGCCCCTCCTAGGTTACGAGCAGTACTTC. Protein sequence: CASRLGPLLGYEQYF.

This clonotype was seen more than once but under ten times. The V call is TRBV3-1, the J call TRBJ1-5; 7 bases agree with TRBD1. The trim removed 2 bases at V and 3 bases at J, leaving 4 bases unmatched. CDR3 size: 15 residues. Looked up from germline, CDR1 is LGHDT and CDR2 is YNNKEL (reference sequence). DNA for the CDR3: TGTGCCAGCAGCCAACCCGGGACAGTCAATCAGCCCCAGCATTTT. Residues: CASSQPGTVNQPQHF.